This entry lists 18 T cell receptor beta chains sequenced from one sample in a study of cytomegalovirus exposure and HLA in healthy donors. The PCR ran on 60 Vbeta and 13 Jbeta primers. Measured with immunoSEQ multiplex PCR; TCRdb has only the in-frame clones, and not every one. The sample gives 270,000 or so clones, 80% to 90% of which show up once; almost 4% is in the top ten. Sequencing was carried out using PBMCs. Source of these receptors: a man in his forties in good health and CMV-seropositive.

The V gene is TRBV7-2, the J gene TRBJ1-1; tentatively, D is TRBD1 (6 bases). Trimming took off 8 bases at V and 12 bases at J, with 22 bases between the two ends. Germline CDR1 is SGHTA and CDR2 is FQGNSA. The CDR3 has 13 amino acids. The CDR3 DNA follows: TGTGCCAGCGGCGAGTGGCGGGGGGCGCAAACTTTCTTT. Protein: CASGEWRGAQTFF.

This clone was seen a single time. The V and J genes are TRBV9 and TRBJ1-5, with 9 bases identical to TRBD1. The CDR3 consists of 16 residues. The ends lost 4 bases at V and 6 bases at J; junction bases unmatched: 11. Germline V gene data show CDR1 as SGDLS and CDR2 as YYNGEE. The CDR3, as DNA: TGTGCCAGCAGCATCCCGGACAGGGGAATCATTCAGCCCCAGCATTTT. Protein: CASSIPDRGIIQPQHF.

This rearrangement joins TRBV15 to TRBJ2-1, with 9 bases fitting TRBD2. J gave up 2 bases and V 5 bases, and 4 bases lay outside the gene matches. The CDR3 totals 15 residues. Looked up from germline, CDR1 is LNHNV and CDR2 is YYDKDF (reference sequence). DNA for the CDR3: TGTGCCACCAGCGCTAGCGGGGAGACCTACAATGAGCAGTTCTTC. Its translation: CATSASGETYNEQFF.

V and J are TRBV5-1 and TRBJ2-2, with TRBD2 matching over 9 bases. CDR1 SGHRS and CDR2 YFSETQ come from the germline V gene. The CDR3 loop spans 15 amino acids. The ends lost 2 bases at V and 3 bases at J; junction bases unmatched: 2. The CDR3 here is CASSLAGGDTGELFF. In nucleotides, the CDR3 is TGCGCCAGCAGCTTAGCGGGAGGCGACACCGGGGAGCTGTTTTTT.

The DNA for the CDR3 is TGTGCCAGCAGTTTCGGCGGGATGTACGAGCAGTACTTC. It codes for CASSFGGMYEQYF. This rearrangement joins TRBV27 to TRBJ2-7; a weak D match, TRBD2 (6 bases). This CDR3 is built from 13 residues. CDR1 is MNHEY, CDR2 SMNVEV, per germline (reference sequence). Trimming stripped 3 bases from V and 4 bases from J, with 10 bases between.

In DNA form, the CDR3 reads TGTGCCAGCAGCCAAAGTATTCCCCTCAAACCGGGACTTTCCTACGAGCAGTACTTC. It is translated as CASSQSIPLKPGLSYEQYF. V usage is TRBV14 and J usage is TRBJ2-7; a weak D match, TRBD2 (6 bases). In germline, CDR1 is SGHDN, CDR2 FVKESK. The V and J ends lost 2 bases and 1 base respectively, with 24 bases between them. CDR3 length: 19 residues.

CDR3 nucleotides: TGTGCCAGTGGGGACAGCATAACGCCCTACGAGCAGTACTTC. Its protein product is CASGDSITPYEQYF. The V and J genes are TRBV19 and TRBJ2-7; 7 nucleotides match TRBD1. After removal of 8 bases from V and 2 bases from J, the junction contained 9 bases not matched to a gene. Germline CDR1 and CDR2: LNHDA and SQIVND (reference sequence). The length of the CDR3 is 14 residues.

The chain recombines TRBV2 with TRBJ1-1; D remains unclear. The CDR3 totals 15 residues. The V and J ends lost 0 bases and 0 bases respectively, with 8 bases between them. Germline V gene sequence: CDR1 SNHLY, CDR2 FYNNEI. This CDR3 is CASSEAPGLNTEAFF. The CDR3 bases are TGTGCCAGCAGTGAAGCTCCGGGGTTGAACACTGAAGCTTTCTTT.

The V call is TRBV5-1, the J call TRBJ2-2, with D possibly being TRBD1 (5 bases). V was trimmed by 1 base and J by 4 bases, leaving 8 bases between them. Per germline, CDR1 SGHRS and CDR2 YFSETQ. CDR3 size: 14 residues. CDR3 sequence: CASSLSTGTGELFF. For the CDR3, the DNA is TGCGCCAGCAGCTTGTCTACAGGCACCGGGGAGCTGTTTTTT.

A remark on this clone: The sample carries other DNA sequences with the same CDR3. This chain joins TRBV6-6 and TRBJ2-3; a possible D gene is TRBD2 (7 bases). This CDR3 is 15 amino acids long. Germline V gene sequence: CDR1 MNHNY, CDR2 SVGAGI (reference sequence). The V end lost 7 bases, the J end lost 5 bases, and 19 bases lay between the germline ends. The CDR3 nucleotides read TGTGCCAGCACCCCACCCGGGGGGCAGGGAGATACGCAGTATTTT. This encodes CASTPPGGQGDTQYF.

CDR3 region: CASSATEPNQPQHF. The CDR3 region has the DNA TGTGCCAGCAGTGCCACAGAACCCAATCAGCCCCAGCATTTT. The rearrangement joins TRBV7-9 to TRBJ1-5; D remains unclear. The V end was cut by 6 bases, the J end by 3 bases, with 12 bases between. Germline CDR1 and CDR2: SEHNR and FQNEAQ (reference sequence). The CDR3 has 14 amino acids.

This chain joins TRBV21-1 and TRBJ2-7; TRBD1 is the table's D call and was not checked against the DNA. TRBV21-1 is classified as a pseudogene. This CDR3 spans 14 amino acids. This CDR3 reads CASSKAGRPSEQYF. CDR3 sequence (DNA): TGTGCCAGCAGCAAAGCCGGCAGGCCTTCAGAGCAGTACTTC.

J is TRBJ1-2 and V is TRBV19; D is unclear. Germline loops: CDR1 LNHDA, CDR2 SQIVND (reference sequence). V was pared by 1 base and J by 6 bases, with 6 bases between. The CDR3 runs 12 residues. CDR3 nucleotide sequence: TGTGCCAGTAGTATAGGAGGGAATGGCTACACCTTC. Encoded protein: CASSIGGNGYTF.

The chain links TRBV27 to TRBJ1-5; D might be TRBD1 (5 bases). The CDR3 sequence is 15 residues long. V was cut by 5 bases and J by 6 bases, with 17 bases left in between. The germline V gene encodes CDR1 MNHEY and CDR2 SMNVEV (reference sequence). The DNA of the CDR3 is TGTGCCAGCAGTCCCCTCCAGGGCCTGCTTCAGCCCCAGCATTTT. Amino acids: CASSPLQGLLQPQHF.

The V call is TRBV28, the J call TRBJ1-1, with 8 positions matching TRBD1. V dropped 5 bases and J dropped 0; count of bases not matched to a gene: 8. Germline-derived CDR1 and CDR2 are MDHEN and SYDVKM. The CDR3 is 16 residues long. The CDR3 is CASSPPTGAMNTEAFF. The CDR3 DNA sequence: TGTGCCAGCAGTCCCCCGACAGGGGCAATGAACACTGAAGCTTTCTTT.

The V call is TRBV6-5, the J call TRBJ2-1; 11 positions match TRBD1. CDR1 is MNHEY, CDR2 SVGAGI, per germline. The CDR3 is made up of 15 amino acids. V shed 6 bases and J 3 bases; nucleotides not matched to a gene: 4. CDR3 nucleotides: TGTGCCAGCAGAACGGACAGGGGGCTCTACAATGAGCAGTTCTTC. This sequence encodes CASRTDRGLYNEQFF.

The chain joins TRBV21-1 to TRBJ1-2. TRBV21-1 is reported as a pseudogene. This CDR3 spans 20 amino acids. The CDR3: CASSKDRKALGLPFEYGYTF. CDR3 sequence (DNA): TGTGCCAGCAGCAAAGACCGCAAAGCCTTGGGACTGCCCTTTGAGTATGGCTACACCTTC.

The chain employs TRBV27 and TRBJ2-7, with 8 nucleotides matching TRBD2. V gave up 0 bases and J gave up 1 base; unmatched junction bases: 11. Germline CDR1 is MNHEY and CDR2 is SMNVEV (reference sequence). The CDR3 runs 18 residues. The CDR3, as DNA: TGTGCCAGCAGTTTATCAGTCCGATACGGGAGGGCTTCCTACGAGCAGTACTTC. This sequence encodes CASSLSVRYGRASYEQYF.